This T cell receptor beta chain derives from a study of post-analysis software for immune sequencing data. Study context: Relapsing-remitting, secondary progressive and progressive-relapsing courses of multiple sclerosis were included.

Unique molecular identifiers tagged the TCR beta cDNA libraries. cDNA molecules numbering around 450,000 came from roughly 1 to 10 million T cells. MiXCR, applied by TCRdb to the PCR reads, yields one record per CDR3 protein. The sample contains some 690,000 distinct CDR3 sequences, approximately 30% of which appear only once. As for this clonotype: The antigen is unknown. This sequence may be a read error, since a much larger clone differs from it by one base.

The CDR3 has 14 residues. In germline, CDR1 is MDHEN, CDR2 SYDVKM. Regarding the study as a whole: There was significantly lower normalized Chao1 diversity in multiple sclerosis patients than in controls. By F measure, samples from a shared preparation batch strongly co-clustered. About five TRBV segments appeared more often in patients than in controls, and TRBV5-6, TRBV5-1 and TRBV20-1 were among these.

The TCR originated in a girl aged 5-17 years with multiple sclerosis. The chain employs TRBV28 and TRBJ2-3, with D possibly TRBD2 on 5 matching bases. The sequenced sample was blood. The CDR3 DNA is TGTGCCGCGTTAGGTATGGCTAGCACAGATAGGCAGTATTTT. Translation: CAALGMASTDRQYF.